There are a few counts of the clone carrying this TCR beta chain. Its specificity is unknown. TCRB transcripts that were expressed got sequenced, as all of the isolated RNA had been reverse transcribed. Profiled with immunoSEQ multiplex PCR; TCRdb holds only in-frame clones, not every one. The sample includes roughly 700,000 clones, roughly 13% of them seen just once. The data derive from a study of beta chain features in type 1 diabetes. Study outcomes and limitations: TCRB CDR3 length was moderately but significantly reduced in all four CD4+ subsets of Type 1 diabetes patients.

Blood was collected once per donor into heparin, averaging roughly 0.12 L. Germline V gives CDR1 GTSNPN, CDR2 SVGIG (reference sequence). The CDR3 has 13 amino acids. Trimming took 4 bases from V and 4 from J, leaving 13 bases between them. Sequenced sample: naive CD4+ T cells from blood. The receptor was derived from a man aged 18 to 29 with type 1 diabetes. V is TRBV30 and J is TRBJ2-5; D remains ambiguous. In DNA, the CDR3 is TGTGCCTGGAAAGGTCGGGTGGGAGAGACCCAGTACTTC. It encodes CAWKGRVGETQYF. Complete variable domain (other parts from reference TRBV30 and TRBJ2-5): SQTIHQWPATLVQPVGSPLSLECTVEGTSNPNLYWYRQAAGRGLQLLFYSVGIGQISSEVPQNLSASRPQDRQFILSSKKLLLSDSGFYLCAWKGRVGETQYFGPGTRLLVL.